A single sample is the source of the 14 T cell receptor beta chains below, sequenced in a study of T cells in Graves' hyperthyroidism and ophthalmopathy. Regions amplified from RNA transcripts were the TCR beta CDR3 regions. HTBI primers were employed in a first-round RT-PCR of the TCR CDR3. TCRdb re-derived calls from the multiplex PCR reads in MiXCR, one entry per CDR3 protein. The data contain over 500,000 distinct CDR3 sequences, about 16% of them seen just once; the ten biggest clones take up roughly 29%. Sequences were obtained from blood. Receptors were obtained from a woman between 25 and 40 years old with Graves' ophthalmopathy.

This clonotype was picked up many times. The chain couples TRBV12-3 or TRBV12-4 to TRBJ2-2; TRBD2 matches at 12 bases. CDR3 size: 20 residues. With V trimmed by 6 bases and J by 2 bases, 16 bases remained unmatched. CDR3 nucleotides: TGTGCCAGCAGCCACCGGTGGTTCCTAGCGGGAGGGCTCAACACCGGGGAGCTGTTTTTT. This sequence encodes CASSHRWFLAGGLNTGELFF.

This clonotype was counted at least ten times. The chain employs TRBV20-1 and TRBJ1-5; the match to TRBD1 covers 7 bases. The CDR3 is 16 amino acids. V dropped 3 bases and J dropped 3; count of bases not matched to a gene: 11. In germline, CDR1 is DFQATT, CDR2 SNEGSKA (reference sequence). Here the CDR3 reads CSASVAQGRHNQPQHF. For the CDR3, the DNA is TGCAGTGCTAGCGTAGCACAGGGGAGGCACAATCAGCCCCAGCATTTT.

This clonotype occurred many times. This sequence joins TRBV7-8 and TRBJ1-2; 9 bases align to TRBD1. Germline assignment: CDR1 SGHVS and CDR2 FQNEAQ. CDR3 length equals 15 residues. V was clipped by 4 bases and J by 6 bases; unmatched bases: 9. The chain's CDR3 is CASSSRTGALHGYTF. The CDR3 bases are TGTGCCAGCAGCTCCCGGACAGGGGCTTTACATGGCTACACCTTC.

This clonotype was seen repeatedly, ten times or more. The chain combines TRBV5-1 with TRBJ2-1, with 8 bases matching TRBD2. The V segment lost 2 bases and the J segment 4 bases; nucleotides outside the gene matches: 5. The germline V gene has CDR1 SGHRS and CDR2 YFSETQ. The CDR3 contains 15 residues. The CDR3 sequence: CASSFFSGGYNEQFF. DNA of the CDR3: TGCGCCAGCAGCTTTTTCAGCGGGGGATACAATGAGCAGTTCTTC. Together with reference TRBV5-1 and TRBJ2-1, the CDR3 gives the full variable domain: KAGVTQTPRYLIKTRGQQVTLSCSPISGHRSVSWYQQTPGQGLQFLFEYFSETQRNKGNFPGRFSGRQFSNSRSEMNVSTLELGDSALYLCASSFFSGGYNEQFFGPGTRLTVL.

The CDR3 bases are TGTGCCAGCAGTGAAAGATGGGGGGTATGGAACACCGGGGAGCTGTTTTTT. Its protein product is CASSERWGVWNTGELFF. The chain combines TRBV2 with TRBJ2-2; D might be TRBD2 (6 bases). Trimming removed 2 bases from V and 1 base from J, with 14 bases in between. The CDR3 is 17 residues long. From germline, CDR1 is SNHLY and CDR2 FYNNEI.

There are many counts of this clonotype. The J gene is TRBJ2-7, the V gene TRBV7-9, with 8 bases aligning to TRBD2. Per the germline V gene, CDR1 is SEHNR and CDR2 is FQNEAQ (reference sequence). J was trimmed by 0 bases and V by 5 bases; bases with no gene match: 12. The CDR3 consists of 17 residues. The CDR3 nucleotides are TGTGCCAGCAGCCGGTCTTCTAGCGGGCGTCACTCCTACGAGCAGTACTTC. As protein: CASSRSSSGRHSYEQYF.

This clonotype was counted at least ten times. The chain carries TRBV20-1 and TRBJ1-1; TRBD1 might be the D (5 bases). The CDR3 covers 14 residues. Germline loops: CDR1 DFQATT, CDR2 SNEGSKA (reference sequence). Trimming shortened V by 4 bases and J by 4 bases, and 16 bases separated the two germline ends. The DNA for the CDR3 is TGCAGTGCTAATGAGGAGGGCGGGGGCACTGAAGCTTTCTTT. It yields the protein CSANEEGGGTEAFF.

This clonotype was observed at least ten times. The chain combines TRBV9 with TRBJ1-6, with D perhaps TRBD1 (5 bases). V dropped 0 bases and J dropped 7 bases, with 14 bases sitting between them. CDR3 length equals 16 residues. Germline V lookup: CDR1 SGDLS, CDR2 YYNGEE. The CDR3 is CASSVALGGVNSPLHF. In nucleotides, the CDR3 is TGTGCCAGCAGCGTAGCTCTGGGGGGGGTGAATTCACCCCTCCACTTT.

In this sample, this clonotype turned up many times. The rearrangement links TRBV28 to TRBJ2-1, with 7 nucleotides matching TRBD2. CDR1 MDHEN and CDR2 SYDVKM come from the germline V gene. The CDR3 is 14 amino acids. Germline trimming cut 6 bases from V and 7 bases from J; bases unmatched to any gene: 9. The CDR3 sequence: CASSLLGEGNEQFF. The CDR3 DNA reads as TGTGCCAGCAGCCTGCTAGGGGAGGGGAATGAGCAGTTCTTC.

This clonotype showed up many times. The CDR3 here is CASSGPRTVNTGELFF. The CDR3 region has the DNA TGTGCCAGCAGTGGGCCAAGGACAGTGAACACCGGGGAGCTGTTTTTT. V gene TRBV2 combines with J gene TRBJ2-2; possibly TRBD1 for D (6 bases). Germline CDR1 SNHLY, CDR2 FYNNEI. Trimming removed 4 bases at V and 1 base at J, with 13 bases between. This CDR3 spans 16 amino acids.

This clonotype was observed at least ten times. The chain employs TRBV10-3 and TRBJ2-3, with D perhaps TRBD2 (6 bases). Germline CDR1 reads ENHRY; CDR2 reads SYGVKD. The CDR3 runs 15 residues. The ends were cut back, 6 bases at V and 0 bases at J, with 13 bases in the middle. CDR3: CAISSSETSTDTQYF. The CDR3 nucleotides read TGTGCCATCAGCTCTAGCGAGACTAGCACAGATACGCAGTATTTT.

This clonotype appeared a single time. Its ends do not fully match the called genes, so a read error is possible. The chain combines TRBV29-1 with TRBJ1-3; a possible D gene is TRBD1 (6 bases). The V gene's germline CDR1 is SQVTM and CDR2 ANQGSEA. The CDR3 is 13 amino acids. The CDR3 here is CSVNTGLGKTIYF. The CDR3 DNA sequence: TGCAGCGTGAACACAGGGCTTGGAAAAACCATATATTTT.

This clonotype appeared a few times. A much larger clone is a single base away; this may be a read error. The chain couples TRBV2 to TRBJ2-4, with a weak D call TRBD2 (6 bases). Deletions cut 3 bases from V and 9 bases from J, with 18 bases between. The CDR3 totals 15 residues. CDR1 is SNHLY and CDR2 is FYNNEI in the germline V gene. The CDR3 DNA sequence: TGTGCCAGCAGTGACGTCGGGGGTAGCGGCGGCATTCAGTACTTC. Its protein product is CASSDVGGSGGIQYF.

This clonotype was counted a few times. The genes are TRBV27 and TRBJ1-6, with D uncertain. The CDR3 runs 16 residues. The germline gives CDR1 MNHEY, CDR2 SMNVEV (reference sequence). The V and J ends lost 4 bases and 7 bases respectively, with 17 bases between them. CDR3 loop: CASSWAAGEWNSPLHF. The CDR3 region has the DNA TGTGCCAGCAGTTGGGCGGCCGGGGAATGGAATTCACCCCTCCACTTT.